The 24 T cell receptor beta chains reported below all come from one sample, sequenced in a study of cytomegalovirus exposure and HLA in healthy donors. In the PCR, 60 Vbeta and 13 Jbeta primers were used. TCRdb keeps only in-frame clones here, not all; method: immunoSEQ multiplex PCR. The sample shows 150,000 to 200,000 clones, approximately 70% of them seen only once. The sample was PBMCs. Receptors originate from a human donor in good health.

The chain links TRBV29-1 to TRBJ2-2; a weak D match, TRBD1 (6 bases). The CDR3 length is 13 residues. CDR1 and CDR2 (germline): SQVTM, ANQGSEA. V lost 3 bases and J 4 bases, leaving 9 bases between the germline ends. The DNA for the CDR3 is TGCAGCGTTGACCCCAGGGGCACCGGGGAGCTGTTTTTT. Its protein product is CSVDPRGTGELFF.

This clone turned up a few times. The chain employs TRBV11-2 and TRBJ2-2; 9 bases line up with TRBD1. The CDR3 totals 17 residues. Germline-derived CDR1 and CDR2 are SGHAT and FQNNGV. The junction had 8 bases not matched to a gene; V was cut back by 3 bases and J by 3 bases. CDR3 coding DNA: TGTGCCAGCAGCTTTGGGACAGGGTTCGGGTACACCGGGGAGCTGTTTTTT. Translating gives CASSFGTGFGYTGELFF.

In this sample, this clone turned up once. The rearrangement joins TRBV23-1 to TRBJ2-5; D may be TRBD1 (5 bases). TRBV23-1 has ORF status, its function being uncertain. Between the trimmed V and J ends, which lost 0 bases and 5 bases, there was a span of 13 bases. This CDR3 contains 15 residues. The CDR3 nucleotides are TGCGCCAGCAGTCAATCATACCAGGGCTACGAGACCCAGTACTTC. Translated, it gives CASSQSYQGYETQYF.

This clone was observed a handful of times. The rearrangement joins TRBV4-1 to TRBJ2-1, with 9 bases fitting TRBD1. The germline CDR1 and CDR2 sequences are MGHRA and YSYEKL. This CDR3 is 15 amino acids long. V shed 4 bases and J 2 bases; nucleotides not matched to a gene: 3. The DNA of the CDR3 is TGCGCCAGCAGCCCGGGACAGGGAACCTACAATGAGCAGTTCTTC. Its protein product is CASSPGQGTYNEQFF.

The chain has TRBV5-1 and TRBJ2-5; a possible D gene is TRBD2 (7 bases). Looked up from germline, CDR1 is SGHRS and CDR2 is YFSETQ. The CDR3 totals 14 residues. V was shortened by 2 bases and J by 1 base, with 9 bases between the two germline ends. CDR3 DNA sequence: TGCGCCAGCAGCTTTAGGGGGGGCCAAGAGACCCAGTACTTC. Residues: CASSFRGGQETQYF. The whole variable domain, filled in from reference TRBV5-1 and TRBJ2-5, reads KAGVTQTPRYLIKTRGQQVTLSCSPISGHRSVSWYQQTPGQGLQFLFEYFSETQRNKGNFPGRFSGRQFSNSRSEMNVSTLELGDSALYLCASSFRGGQETQYFGPGTRLLVL.

V usage is TRBV5-1 and J usage is TRBJ1-2; tentatively, D is TRBD1 (5 bases). The CDR3 loop spans 14 amino acids. With 4 bases removed from V and 2 bases from J, the gap between germline ends came to 12 bases. Germline CDR1 reads SGHRS; CDR2 reads YFSETQ. The CDR3 sequence is CASSPPTDNYGYTF. Written as DNA, the CDR3 is TGCGCCAGCAGCCCGCCGACAGACAACTATGGCTACACCTTC. The full variable domain, its missing parts supplied by reference TRBV5-1 and TRBJ1-2, is KAGVTQTPRYLIKTRGQQVTLSCSPISGHRSVSWYQQTPGQGLQFLFEYFSETQRNKGNFPGRFSGRQFSNSRSEMNVSTLELGDSALYLCASSPPTDNYGYTFGSGTRLTVV.

V usage is TRBV27 and J usage is TRBJ2-2; 11 nucleotides align to TRBD2. The germline V gene encodes CDR1 MNHEY and CDR2 SMNVEV (reference sequence). This CDR3 has 20 residues. After removal of 3 bases from V and 2 bases from J, the junction contained 14 bases not matched to a gene. The CDR3 DNA follows: TGTGCCAGCAGTTTTAGCCCGGCTAGCGGGGGGAACCTCAACACCGGGGAGCTGTTTTTT. This codes for CASSFSPASGGNLNTGELFF.

The chain couples TRBV5-4 to TRBJ2-7; TRBD1 aligns across 10 bases. The CDR3 loop spans 15 amino acids. Per the germline V gene, CDR1 is SGHNT and CDR2 is YYREEE (reference sequence). V dropped 0 bases and J dropped 6; count of bases not matched to a gene: 6. The CDR3 here is CASSLVSGQGGEQYF. CDR3 DNA sequence: TGTGCCAGCAGCTTGGTATCAGGACAGGGGGGCGAGCAGTACTTC.

The chain has TRBV7-9 and TRBJ1-1; D is uncertain. V lost 0 bases and J lost 1, with 9 bases in between. CDR1 and CDR2 from the germline V gene are SEHNR and FQNEAQ (reference sequence). The CDR3 runs 15 residues. The CDR3 DNA follows: TGTGCCAGCAGCTTAGCAGAGCGGGGGAACACTGAAGCTTTCTTT. This codes for CASSLAERGNTEAFF.

The genes are TRBV7-9 and TRBJ2-1; D ambiguous. Trimming left V 1 base short and J 9 bases short, with 7 bases between. CDR3 length: 12 residues. Germline V lookup: CDR1 SEHNR, CDR2 FQNEAQ (reference sequence). The CDR3 DNA sequence: TGTGCCAGCAGCTTAGACATTCCTGAGCAGTTCTTC. This sequence encodes CASSLDIPEQFF.

This CDR3 reads CASSVGGVSGNTIYF. DNA of the CDR3: TGTGCCAGCAGCGTAGGGGGGGTATCTGGAAACACCATATATTTT. V usage is TRBV9 and J usage is TRBJ1-3; TRBD1 is a possible D gene (5 bases). The CDR3 has 15 residues. Germline V gene data show CDR1 as SGDLS and CDR2 as YYNGEE. V was clipped by 0 bases and J by 1 base, with 8 bases between them.

This chain joins TRBV4-1 and TRBJ2-5; D may be TRBD2 (6 bases). Germline lookup yields CDR1 MGHRA and CDR2 YSYEKL. The CDR3 sequence is 17 residues long. V lost 0 bases and J lost 1, with 15 bases in between. CDR3 DNA sequence: TGCGCCAGCAGCCAAGATCAGGTAGCGGTGGGCCAAGAGACCCAGTACTTC. Translating gives CASSQDQVAVGQETQYF.

The gene calls are TRBV27 and TRBJ1-2, with TRBD1 matching 8 bases. There are 14 residues in the CDR3. J lost 8 bases, V lost 7 bases, and 12 bases had no gene match. Looked up from germline, CDR1 is MNHEY and CDR2 is SMNVEV (reference sequence). This CDR3 reads CASKGQGLRDGYTF. In DNA, the CDR3 is TGTGCCAGCAAAGGACAGGGTTTGAGAGACGGCTACACCTTC.

This clone was counted between two and nine times. The same CDR3 can be traced to other DNA sequences in this sample. V gene TRBV5-1 combines with J gene TRBJ2-2; 7 nucleotides agree with TRBD1. Germline assignment: CDR1 SGHRS and CDR2 YFSETQ. The ends lost 1 base at V and 1 base at J; junction bases unmatched: 10. The CDR3 sequence is 18 residues long. The CDR3 DNA sequence: TGCGCCAGCAGCTTGTACTCTCCCCGACAGGGGAACACCGGGGAGCTGTTTTTT. Its translation: CASSLYSPRQGNTGELFF.

V usage is TRBV18 and J usage is TRBJ1-1; D uncertain. CDR3 length: 13 amino acids. V lost 6 bases to trimming and J lost 1 base, with 9 bases between them. CDR1 is KGHSH and CDR2 is LQKENI in the germline V gene. The CDR3 region is CASSSTENTEAFF. The CDR3 coding sequence is TGTGCCAGCTCCTCAACAGAGAACACTGAAGCTTTCTTT.

Only a few counts were recorded for this clone. The rearrangement joins TRBV7-2 to TRBJ2-3; TRBD1 matches 8 bases. This CDR3 has 15 residues. V dropped 5 bases and J dropped 5; count of bases not matched to a gene: 9. Germline V lookup: CDR1 SGHTA, CDR2 FQGNSA. The CDR3 loop is CASSPGQGTKDTQYF. In DNA, the CDR3 is TGTGCCAGCAGCCCAGGACAGGGTACTAAAGATACGCAGTATTTT.

The chain joins TRBV6-5 to TRBJ2-5; TRBD1 might be the D (6 bases). The CDR3 runs to 14 residues. Germline loops: CDR1 MNHEY, CDR2 SVGAGI. V lost 4 bases and J lost 5, with 14 bases in between. CDR3 sequence: CASSSNRVEETQYF. Written as DNA, the CDR3 is TGTGCCAGCAGTTCTAACAGGGTTGAGGAGACCCAGTACTTC.

The V gene is TRBV12-5, the J gene TRBJ1-2; possibly TRBD1 for D (6 bases). The CDR3 is 15 amino acids. Trimming left V 0 bases short and J 6 bases short, with 14 bases between. Germline values: CDR1 LGHNT, CDR2 FRNRAP. DNA for the CDR3: TGTGCTAGTGGTTTGGTACCGGGACAACCGGATGGCTACACCTTC. It specifies CASGLVPGQPDGYTF.

This clone was seen a few times. The chain links TRBV7-2 to TRBJ1-2; possibly TRBD1 for D (6 bases). V lost 4 bases and J 8 bases, leaving 23 bases between the germline ends. This CDR3 spans 16 amino acids. Germline V gene data show CDR1 as SGHTA and CDR2 as FQGNSA. The CDR3 region is CASSSNPGTSQLGYTF. The CDR3 coding sequence is TGTGCCAGCAGCTCCAATCCCGGGACATCCCAGTTGGGCTACACCTTC.

The V and J genes are TRBV10-3 and TRBJ2-3, with D unclear. V lost 2 bases to trimming and J lost 5 bases, with 8 bases between them. The CDR3 spans 13 residues. Germline CDR1 and CDR2: ENHRY and SYGVKD. Here the CDR3 reads CAISEAPGDTQYF. CDR3 in DNA: TGTGCCATCAGTGAGGCCCCGGGAGATACGCAGTATTTT.

This clone was recorded once. This chain links TRBV6-5 with TRBJ2-7; 9 bases are shared with TRBD2. CDR1 is MNHEY, CDR2 SVGAGI, per germline. After removal of 10 bases from V and 3 bases from J, the junction contained 10 bases not matched to a gene. The CDR3 spans 14 residues. CDR3 region: CAIPLAGPYYEQYF. The CDR3, as DNA: TGTGCCATCCCCCTAGCGGGGCCCTACTACGAGCAGTACTTC.

The V call is TRBV14, the J call TRBJ2-1; 12 bases map to TRBD2. The CDR3 covers 16 residues. Trimming cost V 1 base and J 10 bases; bases outside gene matches: 8. Germline assignment: CDR1 SGHDN and CDR2 FVKESK. The CDR3 DNA reads as TGTGCCAGCAGCCAAGCGCTAGCGGGGGGGCCACGGGAGCAGTTCTTC. Its translation is CASSQALAGGPREQFF. The full variable domain, completed using reference TRBV14 and TRBJ2-1, is EAGVTQFPSHSVIEKGQTVTLRCDPISGHDNLYWYRRVMGKEIKFLLHFVKESKQDESGMPNNRFLAERTGGTYSTLKVQPAELEDSGVYFCASSQALAGGPREQFFGPGTRLTVL.

This chain connects TRBV2 to TRBJ1-3; D perhaps matches TRBD1 (6 bases). The CDR3 contains 15 residues. The V end was cut by 3 bases, the J end by 2 bases, with 11 bases between. Germline assignment: CDR1 SNHLY and CDR2 FYNNEI. CDR3 sequence reads: CASSEQGLTGNTIYF. CDR3 DNA: TGTGCCAGCAGTGAGCAGGGGTTGACTGGAAACACCATATATTTT.

The genes are TRBV9 and TRBJ2-1; D is possibly TRBD2 (5 bases). This CDR3 spans 12 amino acids. Germline V gene lookup returns CDR1 SGDLS and CDR2 YYNGEE. V gave up 3 bases and J gave up 7 bases, with 8 bases separating them. CDR3 in amino acids: CASSADWNEQFF. For the CDR3, the DNA is TGTGCCAGCAGCGCGGACTGGAATGAGCAGTTCTTC.